Each of the 18 T cell receptor beta chains below was sequenced from the same sample in a study of regulatory T cells in long-lasting Graves disease. The time point denotes: persistent/refractory GD, antithyroid drugs over 5 years with positive TRAb. TCR sequences were obtained from RNA taken from PBMCs. Sequencing libraries for TCR beta were prepared with iRepertoire HTBI primers and Arm-PCR of CDR3 regions. Via MiXCR, TCRdb re-called the multiplex PCR reads, giving one row per CDR3 protein. The data contain around 460,000 distinct CDR3 sequences, 22% of them singletons. This sample comprised peripheral blood mononuclear cells (PBMCs), obtained when the disease was refractory, from a patient treated with antithyroid drugs. The receptors were sampled from a female donor with Graves disease.

This clonotype has only a few counts. Its ends do not fully match the called genes, so a read error is possible. The CDR3 DNA sequence: TGTGCCAGCACCTTAACAGAAGGGCAGGGCTACGAGCAGTACTTC. It yields the protein CASTLTEGQGYEQYF. The gene calls are TRBV11-2 and TRBJ2-7; D possibly corresponds to TRBD1 (5 bases). The CDR3 extends over 15 amino acids. Germline V gives CDR1 SGHAT, CDR2 FQNNGV.

The chain is built from TRBV29-1 and TRBJ2-3; D not resolved. This CDR3 spans 10 amino acids. The germline V gene encodes CDR1 SQVTM and CDR2 ANQGSEA. V lost 7 bases, J lost 6 bases, and 8 bases lay in between. The CDR3 here is CSAVMDTQYF. The CDR3 DNA sequence: TGCAGCGCCGTGATGGATACGCAGTATTTT.

In its sample, this clonotype was seen many times. The rearrangement joins TRBV28 to TRBJ1-2; D might be TRBD1 (6 bases). Germline V gene lookup returns CDR1 MDHEN and CDR2 SYDVKM. Deletions cut 6 bases from V and 2 bases from J, with 7 bases between. The CDR3 covers 12 residues. The DNA for the CDR3 is TGTGCCAGCAGGGACAGCAACTATGGCTACACCTTC. Its translation is CASRDSNYGYTF.

This clonotype appeared many times. The CDR3 protein is CASGNTGSRWQAFF. In nucleotides, the CDR3 is TGTGCTAGTGGCAACACAGGGAGTAGGTGGCAAGCTTTCTTT. The rearrangement uses TRBV12-5 and TRBJ1-1; tentatively, D is TRBD1 (6 bases). This CDR3 is built from 14 residues. The germline V gene has CDR1 LGHNT and CDR2 FRNRAP. Trimming shortened V by 6 bases and J by 9 bases, and 20 bases separated the two germline ends.

This clonotype has a handful of counts. This chain joins TRBV5-6 and TRBJ1-5; D unresolved. Germline CDR1 reads SGHDT; CDR2 reads YYEEEE. V was clipped by 0 bases and J by 7 bases, with 17 bases between them. The CDR3 is 16 residues long. The CDR3 loop reads CASSLVIGSSGQPQHF. The CDR3 coding sequence is TGTGCCAGCAGCTTGGTTATAGGTTCAAGCGGGCAGCCCCAGCATTTT.

This chain joins TRBV18 and TRBJ2-7; TRBD1 might be the D (7 bases). The V and J ends lost 5 bases and 5 bases respectively, with 13 bases between them. Germline V gives CDR1 KGHSH, CDR2 LQKENI. The CDR3 is 13 amino acids. CDR3 loop: CASSNRGGNEQYF. In nucleotides, the CDR3 is TGTGCCAGCTCAAACAGGGGAGGTAACGAGCAGTACTTC.

The chain uses TRBV7-2 and TRBJ1-5, with TRBD1 as a possible D gene (5 bases). The CDR3 has 12 amino acids. The germline CDR1 and CDR2 sequences are SGHTA and FQGNSA. With 7 bases removed from V and 6 bases from J, the gap between germline ends came to 10 bases. The CDR3 sequence is CASTQRGQPQHF. The CDR3 DNA reads TGTGCCAGCACCCAGAGGGGTCAGCCCCAGCATTTT.

This clonotype was seen a handful of times. The chain couples TRBV28 to TRBJ1-5; D not resolved. Germline V lookup: CDR1 MDHEN, CDR2 SYDVKM. V was clipped by 6 bases and J by 4 bases, with 13 bases between them. The length of the CDR3 is 14 residues. In DNA form, the CDR3 reads TGTGCCAGCAGCCGGACGGAATATAATCAGCCCCAGCATTTT. This encodes CASSRTEYNQPQHF. The complete variable domain, with remaining parts taken from reference TRBV28 and TRBJ1-5, reads DVKVTQSSRYLVKRTGEKVFLECVQDMDHENMFWYRQDPGLGLRLIYFSYDVKMKEKGDIPEGYSVSREKKERFSLILESASTNQTSMYLCASSRTEYNQPQHFGDGTRLSIL.

This clonotype has at least ten counts. This chain connects TRBV10-3 to TRBJ2-7; 8 bases align to TRBD1. This CDR3 contains 15 residues. Germline CDR1 reads ENHRY; CDR2 reads SYGVKD. Trimming removed 10 bases from V and 3 bases from J; junction bases left unmatched: 14. The CDR3, as DNA: TGTGCCACCTTCGGGTCACAGGGGGAGAACTACGAGCAGTACTTC. It yields the protein CATFGSQGENYEQYF.

The rearrangement joins TRBV18 to TRBJ1-6; D is unresolved. The CDR3 covers 13 residues. Germline V gene sequence: CDR1 KGHSH, CDR2 LQKENI. The V gene lost 4 bases and the J gene lost 7 bases, with 8 bases spanning the gap. CDR3 protein: CASSQGTNSPLHF. The DNA of the CDR3 is TGTGCCAGCTCACAGGGCACAAATTCACCCCTCCACTTT.

This clonotype was seen ten or more times. This chain joins TRBV28 and TRBJ1-1, with TRBD1 matching over 8 bases. This CDR3 is built from 19 residues. V was pared by 5 bases and J by 5 bases, with 22 bases of the junction left unmatched. Germline V gene data show CDR1 as MDHEN and CDR2 as SYDVKM. CDR3 region: CASSAPRTPRGQMGTEAFF. CDR3 coding DNA: TGTGCCAGCAGTGCCCCCCGCACCCCCAGGGGGCAAATGGGTACTGAAGCTTTCTTT.

J is TRBJ2-1 and V is TRBV3-2; the D call in the table, TRBD1, was not verified against the DNA. TRBV3-2 corresponds to a pseudogene. The CDR3 totals 14 residues. The CDR3 sequence: CASSQPGHMDEQFF. The CDR3 DNA reads TGTGCCAGCAGCCAACCGGGACACATGGATGAGCAGTTCTTC.

This clonotype was observed at least ten times. This chain links TRBV14 with TRBJ1-1; no definite D call. Trimming left V 4 bases short and J 3 bases short, with 12 bases between. Germline CDR1 reads SGHDN; CDR2 reads FVKESK. This CDR3 is 14 amino acids long. CDR3 amino acids: CASSLTSHDTEAFF. CDR3 nucleotides: TGTGCCAGCAGCCTGACATCGCACGACACTGAAGCTTTCTTT.

On this clonotype itself: Since a much larger clone is just one base distant, this may be a read error. The chain couples TRBV2 to TRBJ1-1; weak D call: TRBD1 (5 bases). CDR1 and CDR2 from the germline V gene are SNHLY and FYNNEI. The CDR3 is made up of 12 amino acids. CDR3 DNA: TGTGCCGGCAGAGGGGACCTCACTGAAGCTTTCTTT. Protein product: CAGRGDLTEAFF.

This clonotype was seen at least ten times. The chain has TRBV2 and TRBJ1-5; the match to TRBD1 covers 9 bases. J was trimmed by 6 bases and V by 3 bases; bases with no gene match: 6. CDR1 and CDR2 (germline): SNHLY, FYNNEI. The CDR3 is made up of 15 amino acids. CDR3 residues: CASSEDRGGVQPQHF. The CDR3 DNA sequence: TGTGCCAGCAGTGAGGACAGGGGAGGCGTTCAGCCCCAGCATTTT.

This clonotype was observed many times. The CDR3 region has the DNA TGTGCCACCAGTGAGGACTGGAGGGGCGAGCAGTACTTC. Its translation is CATSEDWRGEQYF. J is TRBJ2-7 and V is TRBV24-1, with a possible D match to TRBD2 (6 bases). The CDR3 consists of 13 residues. V dropped 4 bases and J dropped 6 bases, with 12 bases sitting between them. Germline CDR1 is KGHDR and CDR2 is SFDVKD.

This chain uses TRBV15 with TRBJ2-7; no reliable D call. Deletions cut 0 bases from V and 3 bases from J, with 12 bases between. This CDR3 is 15 amino acids long. Germline V gives CDR1 LNHNV, CDR2 YYDKDF (reference sequence). CDR3 nucleotides: TGTGCCACCAGCAGAGATCGGCGGCCCGGCTACGAGCAGTACTTC. Translation: CATSRDRRPGYEQYF.

This clonotype was seen at least ten times. The J gene is TRBJ2-3, the V gene TRBV2; 8 nucleotides line up with TRBD1. V was pared by 7 bases and J by 2 bases, with 11 bases of the junction left unmatched. CDR1 and CDR2 from the germline V gene are SNHLY and FYNNEI. This CDR3 region has 16 residues. DNA of the CDR3: TGTGCCAGCACTACCTCCGGGACAGGAGCCACAGATACGCAGTATTTT. Amino acids: CASTTSGTGATDTQYF. The whole variable domain, filled in from reference TRBV2 and TRBJ2-3, reads EPEVTQTPSHQVTQMGQEVILRCVPISNHLYFYWYRQILGQKVEFLVSFYNNEISEKSEIFDDQFSVERPDGSNFTLKIRSTKLEDSAMYFCASTTSGTGATDTQYFGPGTRLTVL.